The 14 T cell receptor beta chains presented below share a single source sample, sequenced in a study of molecular identifiers for immune sequencing clone quantification. One entry per CDR3 protein, called by TCRdb with MiXCR from the PCR reads. The sample lists over 600,000 distinct CDR3 sequences, about 20% seen once, with 0.75% to 0.95% in the top ten. Material: naive CD8+ T cells from blood, with Jurkat cell RNA spiked in. Subset meaning: FACS-sorted CD8+CD4-CCR7+CD45RA+ naive T cells. The receptors originated from a human donor in good health. Some libraries in this study had Jurkat cell RNA spiked in.

This clonotype was seen at least ten times. The CDR3: CASRTGNYNEQFF. In nucleotides, the CDR3 is TGTGCCAGCAGAACGGGTAACTACAATGAGCAGTTCTTC. V and J are TRBV7-9 and TRBJ2-1; D uncertain. This CDR3 spans 13 amino acids. From germline, CDR1 is SEHNR and CDR2 FQNEAQ (reference sequence). Trimming left V 6 bases short and J 3 bases short, with 9 bases between. The whole variable domain, remainder taken from reference TRBV7-9 and TRBJ2-1, is DTGVSQNPRHKITKRGQNVTFRCDPISEHNRLYWYRQTLGQGPEFLTYFQNEAQLEKSRLLSDRFSAERPKGSFSTLEIQRTEQGDSAMYLCASRTGNYNEQFFGPGTRLTVL.

In this sample, this clonotype turned up a few times. The chain uses TRBV29-1 and TRBJ2-7, with D hard to call. The CDR3 is 12 amino acids. Germline V lookup: CDR1 SQVTM, CDR2 ANQGSEA. V was cut by 8 bases and J by 5 bases, with 16 bases left in between. In nucleotides, the CDR3 is TGCAGCCCCTGGCGCAGTCCCCACGAGCAGTACTTC. The encoded protein is CSPWRSPHEQYF.

In its sample, this clonotype was seen many times. The chain combines TRBV6-5 with TRBJ2-3, with a weak D call TRBD2 (7 bases). This CDR3 has 17 amino acids. V was shortened by 2 bases and J by 3 bases, with 18 bases between the two germline ends. Germline CDR1 MNHEY, CDR2 SVGAGI. CDR3 nucleotide sequence: TGTGCCAGCAGTTACGGGGGCGGGACTACTAAAACAGATACGCAGTATTTT. Its protein is CASSYGGGTTKTDTQYF.

This clonotype has more than one count but fewer than ten. The CDR3 here is CATSDSTGDTGELFF. CDR3 coding DNA: TGTGCCACCAGTGATTCGACAGGCGACACCGGGGAGCTGTTTTTT. This chain joins TRBV24-1 and TRBJ2-2; tentative D call: TRBD1 (6 bases). Deletions cut 2 bases from V and 3 bases from J, with 9 bases between. CDR3 length equals 15 residues. Per the germline V gene, CDR1 is KGHDR and CDR2 is SFDVKD.

This clonotype was picked up many times. The junction and the germline gene differ at one end; a read error may be behind it. The chain uses TRBV4-3 and TRBJ2-1; 10 bases match TRBD2. The CDR3 loop spans 14 amino acids. Per germline, CDR1 LGHNA and CDR2 YSLEER. In DNA, the CDR3 is TGCGCCAGCACCCAAGGACTAGCGGACAATGAGCAGTTCTTC. This encodes CASTQGLADNEQFF.

This clonotype was counted many times. V gene TRBV4-1 combines with J gene TRBJ2-2, with TRBD1 matching over 8 bases. CDR1 MGHRA and CDR2 YSYEKL come from the germline V gene. This CDR3 comprises 15 residues. With V trimmed by 0 bases and J by 7 bases, 4 bases remained unmatched. The CDR3 region is CASSQEIGTGGELFF. The CDR3 DNA follows: TGCGCCAGCAGCCAAGAAATTGGGACAGGCGGGGAGCTGTTTTTT.

This clonotype appeared a few times. The chain has TRBV25-1 and TRBJ2-3, with 7 bases fitting TRBD1. Germline V gene data show CDR1 as MGHDK and CDR2 as SYGVNS. This CDR3 is built from 16 residues. The J segment lost 1 base and the V segment lost 2 bases, leaving 6 bases of the junction unmatched. CDR3 DNA: TGTGCCAGCAGTGAACGACAGGGTTTCGGCACAGATACGCAGTATTTT. The encoded protein is CASSERQGFGTDTQYF.

This clonotype was seen only a few times. The V gene is TRBV7-6, the J gene TRBJ2-1; D unresolved. Deletions cut 2 bases from V and 2 bases from J, with 7 bases between. The CDR3 is 14 amino acids. Per the germline V gene, CDR1 is SGHVS and CDR2 is FNYEAQ. CDR3 loop: CASSLYGTYNEQFF. The DNA of the CDR3 is TGTGCCAGCAGCTTATATGGGACCTACAATGAGCAGTTCTTC.

To note about this clonotype: A much larger clone lies a single base off, so this may be a read error. Because the CDR3 is missing its conserved closing phenylalanine or tryptophan, this is likely a read error. This sequence joins TRBV12-3 or TRBV12-4 and TRBJ2-7; the D is unclear. Trimming pared 6 bases from V and 4 bases from J, leaving 22 bases between. The CDR3 contains 16 residues. CDR3 in DNA: TGTGCCAGCAGCCCGAGCTCGGGTTCGAACCCATACGAGCAGTACCTC. This gives the protein CASSPSSGSNPYEQYL.

The J gene is TRBJ2-6, the V gene TRBV7-9; 8 nucleotides agree with TRBD1. Per germline, CDR1 SEHNR and CDR2 FQNEAQ (reference sequence). V shed 2 bases, J shed 5 bases, and the junction held 11 bases outside the gene matches. CDR3 size: 18 residues. CDR3 sequence reads: CASSLNRGLEDWANVLTF. The CDR3 DNA follows: TGTGCCAGCAGCTTAAACAGGGGGTTAGAGGACTGGGCCAACGTCCTGACTTTC.

As to this clonotype: A much larger clonotype is one base distant, so this may be a read error. J is TRBJ1-6 and V is TRBV12-3 or TRBV12-4; D may be TRBD1 (5 bases). This CDR3 comprises 13 residues. V was clipped by 4 bases and J by 8 bases, with 9 bases between them. CDR3: CASSWVGDSPLHF. The CDR3 DNA sequence: TGTGCCAGCAGTTGGGTAGGGGATTCACCCCTCCACTTT.

CDR3 nucleotides: TGTGCCAGCAGCTTAGAAGCGGGGGATAATGAGCAGTTCTTC. It codes for CASSLEAGDNEQFF. The chain has TRBV11-2 and TRBJ2-1; TRBD2 matches 8 bases. CDR3 size: 14 residues. Per the germline V gene, CDR1 is SGHAT and CDR2 is FQNNGV. V lost 0 bases and J lost 7; bases outside the gene matches: 2.

The J gene is TRBJ1-4, the V gene TRBV15, with TRBD1 as a possible D gene (5 bases). Trimming stripped 5 bases from V and 3 bases from J, with 7 bases between. The CDR3 spans 13 residues. Germline-derived CDR1 and CDR2 are LNHNV and YYDKDF (reference sequence). CDR3 region: CATSDSSNEKLFF. DNA for the CDR3: TGTGCCACCAGCGACAGCTCTAATGAAAAACTGTTTTTT.

Regarding this clonotype: A much more abundant neighbour one base away suggests this may be a read error. This chain links TRBV2 with TRBJ1-5; TRBD1 agrees at 8 bases. This CDR3 contains 15 residues. The V gene's germline CDR1 is SNHLY and CDR2 FYNNEI. The CDR3 loop reads CASSIDRGSNQLQHF. DNA for the CDR3: TGTGCCAGCAGCATAGACAGGGGCAGCAATCAGCTCCAGCATTTT.